This T cell receptor beta chain was captured by sequencing in a study of control samples from healthy donors and cancer patients. TCRdb's table, derived via immunoSEQ multiplex PCR, lists solely in-frame clones and lacks some. The top ten clones hold 8.5% of a sample with under 200,000 clones, over 85% of them seen once. The CDR3 length is 15 residues. In germline, CDR1 is SGHTA, CDR2 FQGNSA. Losses at the gene ends were 3 bases for V and 9 bases for J; bases not matched to a gene: 3. This rearrangement joins TRBV7-2 to TRBJ2-2; TRBD2 matches 14 bases. The sample taken for sequencing was blood. The receptor's source is a woman aged 40 to 49 in good health. The CDR3 here is CASSLGLAGVRELFF. The DNA of the CDR3 is TGTGCCAGCAGCTTGGGACTAGCGGGAGTTAGGGAGCTGTTTTTT.